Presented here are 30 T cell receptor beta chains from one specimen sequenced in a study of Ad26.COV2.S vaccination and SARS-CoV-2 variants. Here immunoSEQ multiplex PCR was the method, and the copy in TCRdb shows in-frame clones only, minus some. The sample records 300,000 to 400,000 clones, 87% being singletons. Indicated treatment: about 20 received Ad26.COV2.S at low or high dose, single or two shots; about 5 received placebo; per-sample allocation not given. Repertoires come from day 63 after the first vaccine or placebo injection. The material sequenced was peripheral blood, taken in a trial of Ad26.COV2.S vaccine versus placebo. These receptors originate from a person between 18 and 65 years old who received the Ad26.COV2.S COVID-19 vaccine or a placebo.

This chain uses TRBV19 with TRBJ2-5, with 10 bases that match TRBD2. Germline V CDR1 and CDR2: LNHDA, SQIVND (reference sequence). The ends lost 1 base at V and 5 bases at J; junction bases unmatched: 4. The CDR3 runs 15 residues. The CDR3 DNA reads TGTGCCAGTAGTATAGGAACTAGCGGGGTCGAGACCCAGTACTTC. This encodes CASSIGTSGVETQYF. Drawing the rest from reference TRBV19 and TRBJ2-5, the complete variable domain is DGGITQSPKYLFRKEGQNVTLSCEQNLNHDAMYWYRQDPGQGLRLIYYSQIVNDFQKGDIAEGYSVSREKKESFPLTVTSAQKNPTAFYLCASSIGTSGVETQYFGPGTRLLVL.

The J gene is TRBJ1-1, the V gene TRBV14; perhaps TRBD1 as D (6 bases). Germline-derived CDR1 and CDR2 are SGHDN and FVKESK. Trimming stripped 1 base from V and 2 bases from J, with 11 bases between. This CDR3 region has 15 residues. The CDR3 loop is CASSQAWGLNTEAFF. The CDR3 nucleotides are TGTGCCAGCAGCCAAGCGTGGGGGCTAAACACTGAAGCTTTCTTT.

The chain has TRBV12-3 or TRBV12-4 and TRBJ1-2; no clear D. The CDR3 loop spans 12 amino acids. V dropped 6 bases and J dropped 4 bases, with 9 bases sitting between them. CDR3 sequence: CASSRYPYGYTF. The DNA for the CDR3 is TGTGCCAGCAGCAGATATCCCTATGGCTACACCTTC.

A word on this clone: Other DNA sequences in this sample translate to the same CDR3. CDR3 bases: TGTGCCAGCAGCCAAGGCTCAGGGAATCAGCCCCAGCATTTT. This translates into CASSQGSGNQPQHF. V is TRBV3-1 (or the pseudogene TRBV3-2) and J is TRBJ1-5; tentative D call: TRBD1 (5 bases). CDR1 is LGHDT and CDR2 is YNNKEL in the germline V gene (reference sequence). This CDR3 is 14 amino acids long. V was pared by 1 base and J by 4 bases, with 8 bases between.

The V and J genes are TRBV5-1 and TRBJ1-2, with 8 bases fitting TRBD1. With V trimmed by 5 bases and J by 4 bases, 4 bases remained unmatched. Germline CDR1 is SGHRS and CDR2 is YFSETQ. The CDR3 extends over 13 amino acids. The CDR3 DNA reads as TGCGCCAGCAGGGGGACAGGAGGCTATGGCTACACCTTC. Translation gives CASRGTGGYGYTF.

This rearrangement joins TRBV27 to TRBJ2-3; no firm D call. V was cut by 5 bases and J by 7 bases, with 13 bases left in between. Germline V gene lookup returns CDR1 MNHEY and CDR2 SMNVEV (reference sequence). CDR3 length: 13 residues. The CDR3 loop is CASSPLSGNTQYF. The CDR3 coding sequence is TGTGCCAGCAGTCCACTTTCTGGGAATACGCAGTATTTT.

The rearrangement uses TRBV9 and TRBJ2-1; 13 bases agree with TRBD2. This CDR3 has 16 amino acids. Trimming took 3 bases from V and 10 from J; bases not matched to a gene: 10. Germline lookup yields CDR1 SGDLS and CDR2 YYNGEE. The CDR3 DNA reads TGTGCCAGCAGCGCCGGGACTAGCGGGGCGAATCGGGAGCAGTTCTTC. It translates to CASSAGTSGANREQFF.

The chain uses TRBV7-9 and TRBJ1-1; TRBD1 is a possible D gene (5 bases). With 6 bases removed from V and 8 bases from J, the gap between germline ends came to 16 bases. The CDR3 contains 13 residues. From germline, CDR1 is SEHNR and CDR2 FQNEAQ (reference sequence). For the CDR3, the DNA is TGTGCCAGCAGACGAGGGGAAGGGGTAGAAGCTTTCTTT. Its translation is CASRRGEGVEAFF.

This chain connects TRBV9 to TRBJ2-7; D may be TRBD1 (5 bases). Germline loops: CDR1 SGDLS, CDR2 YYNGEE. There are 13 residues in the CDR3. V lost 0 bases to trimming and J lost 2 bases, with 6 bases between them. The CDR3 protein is CASSVAGTYEQYF. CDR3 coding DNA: TGTGCCAGCAGCGTAGCAGGGACCTACGAGCAGTACTTC.

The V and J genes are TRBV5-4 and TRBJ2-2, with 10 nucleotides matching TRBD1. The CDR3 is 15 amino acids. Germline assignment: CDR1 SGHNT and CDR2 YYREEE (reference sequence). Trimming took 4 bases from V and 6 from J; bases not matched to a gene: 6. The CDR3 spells CASSLGTGVAGELFF. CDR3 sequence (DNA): TGTGCCAGCAGCCTGGGGACAGGGGTGGCCGGGGAGCTGTTTTTT.

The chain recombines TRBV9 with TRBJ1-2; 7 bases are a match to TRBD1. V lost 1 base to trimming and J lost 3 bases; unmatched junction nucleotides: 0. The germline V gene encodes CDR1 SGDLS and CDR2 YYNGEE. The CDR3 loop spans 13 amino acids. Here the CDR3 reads CASSVQGDYGYTF. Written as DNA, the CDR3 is TGTGCCAGCAGCGTACAGGGGGACTATGGCTACACCTTC.

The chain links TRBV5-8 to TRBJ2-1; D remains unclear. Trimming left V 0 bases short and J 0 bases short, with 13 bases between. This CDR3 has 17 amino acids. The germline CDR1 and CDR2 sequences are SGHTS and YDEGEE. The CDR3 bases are TGTGCCAGCAGCTTGGACCCTCGGGCGAGCTCCTACAATGAGCAGTTCTTC. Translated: CASSLDPRASSYNEQFF. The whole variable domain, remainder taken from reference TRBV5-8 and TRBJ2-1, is EAGVTQSPTHLIKTRGQQATLRCSPISGHTSVYWYQQALGLGLQFLLWYDEGEERNRGNFPPRFSGRQFPNYSSELNVNALELEDSALYLCASSLDPRASSYNEQFFGPGTRLTVL.

CDR3 coding DNA: TGCGCCAGCAGCCAAGATGCGGGGGGCTCCTACAATGAGCAGTTCTTC. Translated, it gives CASSQDAGGSYNEQFF. The chain combines TRBV4-3 with TRBJ2-1, with 8 bases that match TRBD2. The CDR3 has 16 residues. Germline V gene lookup returns CDR1 LGHNA and CDR2 YSLEER. V lost 0 bases, J lost 0 bases, and 1 base stayed unmatched.

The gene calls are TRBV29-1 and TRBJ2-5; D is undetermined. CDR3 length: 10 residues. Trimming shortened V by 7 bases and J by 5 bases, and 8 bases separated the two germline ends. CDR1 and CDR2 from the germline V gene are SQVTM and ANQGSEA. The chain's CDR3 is CSAGPETQYF. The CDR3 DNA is TGCAGCGCGGGCCCGGAGACCCAGTACTTC.

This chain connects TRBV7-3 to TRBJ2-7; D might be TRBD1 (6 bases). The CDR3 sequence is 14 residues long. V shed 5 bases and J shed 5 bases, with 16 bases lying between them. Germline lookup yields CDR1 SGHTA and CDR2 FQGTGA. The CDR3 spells CASSLLGGGDEQYF. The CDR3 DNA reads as TGTGCCAGCAGCCTTCTAGGGGGTGGCGACGAGCAGTACTTC.

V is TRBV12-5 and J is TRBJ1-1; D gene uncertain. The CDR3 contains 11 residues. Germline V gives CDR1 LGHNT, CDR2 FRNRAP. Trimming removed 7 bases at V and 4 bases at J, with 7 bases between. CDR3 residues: CASAFSTEAFF. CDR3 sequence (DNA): TGTGCTAGTGCCTTTTCCACTGAAGCTTTCTTT.

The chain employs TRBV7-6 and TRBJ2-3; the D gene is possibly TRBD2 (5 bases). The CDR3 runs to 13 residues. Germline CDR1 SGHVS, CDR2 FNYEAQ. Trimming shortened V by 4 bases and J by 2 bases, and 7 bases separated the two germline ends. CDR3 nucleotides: TGTGCCAGCAGCTGGGGAGTCACAGATACGCAGTATTTT. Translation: CASSWGVTDTQYF.

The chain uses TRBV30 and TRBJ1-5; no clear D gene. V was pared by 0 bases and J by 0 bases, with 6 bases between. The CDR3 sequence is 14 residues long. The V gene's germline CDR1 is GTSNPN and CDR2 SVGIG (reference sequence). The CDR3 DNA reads TGTGCCTGGAGTGTTACGGATAGCAATCAGCCCCAGCATTTT. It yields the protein CAWSVTDSNQPQHF.

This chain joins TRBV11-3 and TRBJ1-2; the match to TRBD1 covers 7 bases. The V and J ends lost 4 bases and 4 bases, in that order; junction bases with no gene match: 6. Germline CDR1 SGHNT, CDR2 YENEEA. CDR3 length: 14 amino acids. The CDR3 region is CASSYPGQSYGYTF. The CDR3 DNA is TGTGCCAGCAGCTACCCGGGACAGTCCTATGGCTACACCTTC.

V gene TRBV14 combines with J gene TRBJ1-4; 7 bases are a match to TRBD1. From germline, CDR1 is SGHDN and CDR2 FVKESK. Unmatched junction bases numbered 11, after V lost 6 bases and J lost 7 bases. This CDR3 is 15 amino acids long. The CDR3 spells CASSTAGGGSEKLFF. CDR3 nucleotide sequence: TGTGCCAGCAGTACCGCCGGAGGGGGCAGTGAAAAACTGTTTTTT.

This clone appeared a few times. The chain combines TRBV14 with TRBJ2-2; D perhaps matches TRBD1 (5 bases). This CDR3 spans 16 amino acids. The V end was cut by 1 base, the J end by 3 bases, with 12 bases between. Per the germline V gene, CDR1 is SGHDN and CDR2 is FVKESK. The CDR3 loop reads CASSQVQGPDTGELFF. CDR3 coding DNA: TGTGCCAGCAGCCAAGTTCAGGGTCCGGACACCGGGGAGCTGTTTTTT.

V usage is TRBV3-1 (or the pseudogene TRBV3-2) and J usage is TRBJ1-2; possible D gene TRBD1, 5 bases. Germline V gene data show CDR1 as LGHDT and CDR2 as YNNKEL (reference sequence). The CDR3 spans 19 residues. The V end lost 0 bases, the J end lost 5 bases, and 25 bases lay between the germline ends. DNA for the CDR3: TGTGCCAGCAGCCAAGATTTAAGGGCAGGGTTTTCTTCACGATATGGCTACACCTTC. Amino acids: CASSQDLRAGFSSRYGYTF.

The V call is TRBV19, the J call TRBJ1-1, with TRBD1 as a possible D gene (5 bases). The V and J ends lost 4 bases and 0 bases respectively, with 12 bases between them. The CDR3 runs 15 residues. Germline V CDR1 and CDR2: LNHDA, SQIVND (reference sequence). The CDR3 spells CASSTPTEMNTEAFF. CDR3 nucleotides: TGTGCCAGTAGTACTCCGACAGAGATGAACACTGAAGCTTTCTTT.

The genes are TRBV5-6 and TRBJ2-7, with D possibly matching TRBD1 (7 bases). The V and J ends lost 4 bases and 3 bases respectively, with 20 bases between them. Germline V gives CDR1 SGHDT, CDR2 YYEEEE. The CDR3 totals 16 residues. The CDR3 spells CASSGGQAKDYYEQYF. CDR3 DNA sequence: TGTGCCAGCAGCGGAGGACAGGCCAAGGACTACTACGAGCAGTACTTC. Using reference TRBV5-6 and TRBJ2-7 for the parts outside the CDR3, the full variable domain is DAGVTQSPTHLIKTRGQQVTLRCSPKSGHDTVSWYQQALGQGPQFIFQYYEEEERQRGNFPDRFSGHQFPNYSSELNVNALLLGDSALYLCASSGGQAKDYYEQYFGPGTRLTVT.

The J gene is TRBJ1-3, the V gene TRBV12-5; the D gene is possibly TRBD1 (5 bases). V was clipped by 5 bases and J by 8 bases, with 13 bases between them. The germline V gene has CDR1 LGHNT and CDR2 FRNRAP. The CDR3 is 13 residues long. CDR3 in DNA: TGTGCTAGTGGTGGAGGGGTATTGGACACCATATATTTT. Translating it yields CASGGGVLDTIYF.

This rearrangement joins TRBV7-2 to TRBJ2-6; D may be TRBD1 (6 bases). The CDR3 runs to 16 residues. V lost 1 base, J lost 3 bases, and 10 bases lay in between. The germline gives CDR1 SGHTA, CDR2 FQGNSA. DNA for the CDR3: TGTGCCAGCAGCTTAGGGTCAGGGGATGGGGCCAACGTCCTGACTTTC. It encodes CASSLGSGDGANVLTF.

The CDR3 region is CASSSRGEEQETQYF. The CDR3 coding sequence is TGCGCCAGCAGCTCCAGGGGGGAGGAGCAAGAGACCCAGTACTTC. V gene TRBV5-1 combines with J gene TRBJ2-5; TRBD1 is a possible D gene (7 bases). CDR3 length: 15 amino acids. V was trimmed by 3 bases and J by 2 bases, leaving 14 bases between them. Germline CDR1 reads SGHRS; CDR2 reads YFSETQ.

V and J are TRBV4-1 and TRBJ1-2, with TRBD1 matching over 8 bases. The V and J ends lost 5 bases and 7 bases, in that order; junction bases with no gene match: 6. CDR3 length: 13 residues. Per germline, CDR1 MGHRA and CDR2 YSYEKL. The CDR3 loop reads CASSVQGEGGYTF. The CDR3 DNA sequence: TGCGCCAGCAGCGTACAGGGGGAGGGTGGCTACACCTTC.

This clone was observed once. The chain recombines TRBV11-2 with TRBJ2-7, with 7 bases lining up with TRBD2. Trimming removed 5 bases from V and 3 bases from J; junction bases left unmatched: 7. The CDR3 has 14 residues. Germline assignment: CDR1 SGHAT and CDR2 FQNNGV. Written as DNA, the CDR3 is TGTGCCAGCAGCGCGGGAGTAGGAATCTACGAGCAGTACTTC. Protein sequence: CASSAGVGIYEQYF. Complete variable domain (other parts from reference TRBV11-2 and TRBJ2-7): EAGVAQSPRYKIIEKRQSVAFWCNPISGHATLYWYQQILGQGPKLLIQFQNNGVVDDSQLPKDRFSAERLKGVDSTLKIQPAKLEDSAVYLCASSAGVGIYEQYFGPGTRLTVT.

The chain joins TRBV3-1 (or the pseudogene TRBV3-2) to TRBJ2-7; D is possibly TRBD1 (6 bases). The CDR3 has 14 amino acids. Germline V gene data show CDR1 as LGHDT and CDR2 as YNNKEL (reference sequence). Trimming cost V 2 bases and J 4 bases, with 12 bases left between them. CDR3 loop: CASSQPRTAYEQYF. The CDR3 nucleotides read TGTGCCAGCAGCCAACCCAGGACAGCGTACGAGCAGTACTTC.